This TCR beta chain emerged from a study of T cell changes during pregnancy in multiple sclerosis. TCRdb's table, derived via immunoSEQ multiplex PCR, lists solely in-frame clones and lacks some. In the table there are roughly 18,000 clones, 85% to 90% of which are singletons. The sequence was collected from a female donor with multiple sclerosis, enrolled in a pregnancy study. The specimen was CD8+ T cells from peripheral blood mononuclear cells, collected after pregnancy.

The CDR3 sequence: CASSLGLAGQETQYF. The CDR3 DNA sequence: TGTGCCAGTAGTCTGGGACTAGCGGGCCAAGAGACCCAGTACTTC. The gene calls are TRBV19 and TRBJ2-5, with 12 bases lining up with TRBD2. There are 15 residues in the CDR3. V lost 5 bases to trimming and J lost 1 base; unmatched junction nucleotides: 2. CDR1 and CDR2 from the germline V gene are LNHDA and SQIVND (reference sequence).